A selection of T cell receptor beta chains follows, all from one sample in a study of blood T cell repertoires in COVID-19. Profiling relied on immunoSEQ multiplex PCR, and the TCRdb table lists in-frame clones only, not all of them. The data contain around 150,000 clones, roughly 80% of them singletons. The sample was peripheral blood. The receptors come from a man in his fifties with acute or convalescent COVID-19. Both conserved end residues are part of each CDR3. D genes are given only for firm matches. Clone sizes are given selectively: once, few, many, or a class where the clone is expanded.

CDR3: CASSYSPRAGNTIYF
DNA: TGTGCCAGCAGTTACTCCCCCAGGGCTGGAAACACCATATATTTT
V: TRBV6-5
size: .
J: TRBJ1-3
D: .

CDR3: CASSLEIWTGEQPQHF
DNA: TGTGCCAGCAGCTTAGAGATCTGGACAGGGGAACAGCCCCAGCATTTT
V: TRBV7-6
size: .
J: TRBJ1-5
D: TRBD1

CDR3: CASSLARSGGYTF
DNA: TGTGCCAGCAGCTTAGCGCGGTCGGGGGGCTACACCTTC
V: TRBV7-9
size: .
J: TRBJ1-2
D: .

CDR3: CASADVRGSTDTQYF
DNA: TGTGCCAGTGCCGACGTGCGGGGGAGCACAGATACGCAGTATTTT
V: TRBV2
size: .
J: TRBJ2-3
D: TRBD2

CDR3: CATSDLQGSGGYTF
DNA: TGTGCCACCAGTGATTTGCAGGGTTCGGGTGGCTACACCTTC
V: TRBV24-1
size: .
J: TRBJ1-2
D: .

CDR3: CASSLRGFNSADTQYF
DNA: TGTGCCAGCAGTTTACGGGGTTTTAACAGCGCAGATACGCAGTATTTT
V: TRBV27
size: .
J: TRBJ2-3
D: .

CDR3: CASSPRSGGGTDTQYF
DNA: TGTGCCAGCTCACCACGGTCCGGGGGGGGAACGGATACGCAGTATTTT
V: TRBV18
size: .
J: TRBJ2-3
D: TRBD2

CDR3: CASSPIQGYGYTF
DNA: TGTGCCAGCTCACCTATACAGGGTTATGGCTACACCTTC
V: TRBV18
size: .
J: TRBJ1-2
D: .

CDR3: CASSLDWTEAFF
DNA: TGCGCCAGCAGCTTGGACTGGACTGAAGCTTTCTTT
V: TRBV5-1
size: .
J: TRBJ1-1
D: .

CDR3: CASRRDYTTDTQYF
DNA: TGTGCCAGCAGGAGGGACTATACCACAGATACGCAGTATTTT
V: TRBV5-4
size: .
J: TRBJ2-3
D: TRBD2

CDR3: CASSQGLAGGFSTDTQYF
DNA: TGCGCCAGCAGCCAAGGGCTAGCGGGGGGGTTTAGCACAGATACGCAGTATTTT
V: TRBV4-1
size: .
J: TRBJ2-3
D: TRBD2

CDR3: CSVWDGSGNTIYF
DNA: TGCAGCGTGTGGGATGGGAGTGGAAACACCATATATTTT
V: TRBV29-1
size: few
J: TRBJ1-3
D: .

CDR3: CAISSTVNYGYTF
DNA: TGTGCCATCAGTTCTACAGTAAACTATGGCTACACCTTC
V: TRBV10-3
size: few
J: TRBJ1-2
D: .

CDR3: CATSQGGQTYGYTF
DNA: TGTGCCACCTCTCAGGGGGGACAGACTTATGGCTACACCTTC
V: TRBV24-1
size: .
J: TRBJ1-2
D: TRBD1

CDR3: CATSDSGQGGFDGYTF
DNA: TGTGCCACCAGTGACTCGGGACAGGGAGGATTCGATGGCTACACCTTC
V: TRBV24-1
size: few
J: TRBJ1-2
D: TRBD1

CDR3: CASSWDREDPGELFF
DNA: TGCGCCAGCAGTTGGGACAGGGAGGATCCCGGGGAGCTGTTTTTT
V: TRBV10-1
size: .
J: TRBJ2-2
D: TRBD1

CDR3: CASSAAWATGELFF
DNA: TGTGCCAGTAGTGCCGCCTGGGCCACCGGGGAGCTGTTTTTT
V: TRBV19
size: many
J: TRBJ2-2
D: .

CDR3: CASSPLGSGDTQYF
DNA: TGTGCCAGTAGCCCTCTTGGTAGCGGGGATACGCAGTATTTT
V: TRBV19
size: once
J: TRBJ2-3
D: TRBD2

CDR3: CASSRQGIRTEAFF
DNA: TGTGCCAGCAGCCGACAGGGAATACGAACTGAAGCTTTCTTT
V: TRBV13
size: .
J: TRBJ1-1
D: TRBD1

CDR3: CASSEARGSSPLHF
DNA: TGTGCCAGCAGTGAGGCCAGGGGCTCGTCACCCCTCCACTTT
V: TRBV6-1
size: .
J: TRBJ1-6
D: .

CDR3: CASSQDLTGSSGYTF
DNA: TGTGCCAGCAGCCAAGATCTGACAGGATCCTCTGGCTACACCTTC
V: TRBV3-1/TRBV3-2
size: .
J: TRBJ1-2
D: .

CDR3: CAISGTPTEAFF
DNA: TGTGCCATCAGCGGGACTCCAACTGAAGCTTTCTTT
V: TRBV10-3
size: .
J: TRBJ1-1
D: .

CDR3: CASSVAGDRGNNEQFF
DNA: TGTGCCAGCAGCGTGGCAGGGGACAGGGGCAACAATGAGCAGTTCTTC
V: TRBV9
size: .
J: TRBJ2-1
D: TRBD1

CDR3: CAITQTTGSNTGELFF
DNA: TGTGCCATCACCCAAACCACCGGGAGCAACACCGGGGAGCTGTTTTTT
V: TRBV10-3
size: few
J: TRBJ2-2
D: .

CDR3: CASSEAAGAGYGYTF
DNA: TGTGCCAGCAGTGAAGCGGCAGGGGCAGGCTATGGCTACACCTTC
V: TRBV6-1
size: .
J: TRBJ1-2
D: .

CDR3: CASSQTQTNTGELFF
DNA: TGTGCCAGCAGCCAAACGCAGACGAACACCGGGGAGCTGTTTTTT
V: TRBV3-1/TRBV3-2
size: .
J: TRBJ2-2
D: .

CDR3: CASSHPRADRGINYGYTF
DNA: TGCGCCAGCAGCCATCCTAGGGCGGACAGGGGAATTAACTATGGCTACACCTTC
V: TRBV4-1
size: .
J: TRBJ1-2
D: TRBD1

CDR3: CASRQLISGNTIYF
DNA: TGTGCCAGCAGGCAACTAATCTCTGGAAACACCATATATTTT
V: TRBV6-5
size: .
J: TRBJ1-3
D: .

CDR3: CASSPGQKETQYF
DNA: TGTGCCAGCTCACCGGGACAGAAAGAGACCCAGTACTTC
V: TRBV18
size: .
J: TRBJ2-5
D: TRBD1

CDR3: CAGGRMNTEAFF
DNA: TGTGCCGGGGGCAGAATGAACACTGAAGCTTTCTTT
V: TRBV30
size: .
J: TRBJ1-1
D: .

CDR3: CASSPTGTGRHEQFF
DNA: TGTGCCAGCAGCCCTACCGGGACAGGGAGGCATGAGCAGTTCTTC
V: TRBV5-8
size: .
J: TRBJ2-1
D: TRBD1

CDR3: CASSLAGQGETQYF
DNA: TGCGCCAGCAGCTTGGCGGGACAGGGGGAGACCCAGTACTTC
V: TRBV5-1
size: .
J: TRBJ2-5
D: TRBD1

CDR3: CASSYNRVSQPQHF
DNA: TGTGCCAGCAGTTACAACAGGGTGTCCCAGCCCCAGCATTTT
V: TRBV6-6
size: .
J: TRBJ1-5
D: .

CDR3: CAWSVGQDYGYTF
DNA: TGTGCCTGGAGTGTAGGCCAGGACTATGGCTACACCTTC
V: TRBV30
size: .
J: TRBJ1-2
D: .

CDR3: CASSPTGGIQYF
DNA: TGCGCCAGCAGCCCCACAGGGGGCATTCAGTACTTC
V: TRBV4-1
size: .
J: TRBJ2-4
D: TRBD1

CDR3: CASSISGGHLDTQYF
DNA: TGTGCCAGTAGTATTAGCGGGGGGCATTTGGATACGCAGTATTTT
V: TRBV19
size: .
J: TRBJ2-3
D: TRBD2

CDR3: CASSLVAGGPGDTQYF
DNA: TGTGCCAGCAGCTTAGTAGCGGGGGGGCCGGGGGATACGCAGTATTTT
V: TRBV11-2
size: .
J: TRBJ2-3
D: TRBD2

CDR3: CASSLGQNTEAFF
DNA: TGTGCCAGCAGTTTGGGACAGAACACTGAAGCTTTCTTT
V: TRBV6-5
size: .
J: TRBJ1-1
D: .

CDR3: CASSDSNSNQPQHF
DNA: TGTGCCAGCAGCGATTCCAATAGCAATCAGCCCCAGCATTTT
V: TRBV9
size: .
J: TRBJ1-5
D: .

CDR3: CASSLGSGADTQYF
DNA: TGTGCCAGCAGCTTGGGTAGCGGGGCAGATACGCAGTATTTT
V: TRBV5-4
size: .
J: TRBJ2-3
D: TRBD2

CDR3: CASSLATGGLYGYTF
DNA: TGTGCCAGCAGCCTCGCGACAGGGGGCCTCTATGGCTACACCTTC
V: TRBV3-1/TRBV3-2
size: .
J: TRBJ1-2
D: TRBD1

CDR3: CASSQDLNRKNNQPQHF
DNA: TGTGCCAGCAGCCAAGATCTCAACAGGAAAAACAATCAGCCCCAGCATTTT
V: TRBV14
size: .
J: TRBJ1-5
D: .

CDR3: CASTSQGAGNQPQHF
DNA: TGTGCCAGCACTTCACAGGGGGCTGGCAATCAGCCCCAGCATTTT
V: TRBV2
size: .
J: TRBJ1-5
D: TRBD1

CDR3: CASRKTGVVRDTQYF
DNA: TGTGCCAGCAGGAAGACAGGGGTAGTCAGAGATACGCAGTATTTT
V: TRBV6-5
size: .
J: TRBJ2-3
D: TRBD1

CDR3: CASSKNEGVAFF
DNA: TGCGCCAGCAGTAAAAACGAGGGGGTAGCTTTCTTT
V: TRBV10-1
size: .
J: TRBJ1-1
D: .